Below, 8 T cell receptor beta chains from the same sample are listed, as sequenced in a study of blood T cell repertoires in COVID-19. Sequencing used immunoSEQ multiplex PCR; TCRdb keeps in-frame clones, though not all of them. The table has 130,000 to 150,000 clones, 70% to 85% seen once. Input material: PBMCs or T cells enriched from blood (not recorded which). These TCRs come from a man aged 50 or older who had recovered from COVID-19.

The rearrangement links TRBV11-2 to TRBJ2-7; D unclear. V lost 1 base to trimming and J lost 0 bases, with 10 bases between them. Looked up from germline, CDR1 is SGHAT and CDR2 is FQNNGV. The CDR3 runs to 15 residues. CDR3 bases: TGTGCCAGCAGCTTAGTAACCCTTAGCTCCTACGAGCAGTACTTC. It yields the protein CASSLVTLSSYEQYF.

This sequence joins TRBV30 and TRBJ2-5; 8 bases agree with TRBD2. This CDR3 is 14 amino acids long. In germline, CDR1 is GTSNPN, CDR2 SVGIG (reference sequence). V lost 2 bases and J lost 7; bases outside the gene matches: 9. The CDR3 nucleotides are TGTGCCTGGAGTAGCGGGGGCCCGCCGGGGACCCAGTACTTC. This codes for CAWSSGGPPGTQYF.

The rearrangement uses TRBV4-2 and TRBJ1-1; 11 nucleotides agree with TRBD1. Germline V gene sequence: CDR1 LGHNA, CDR2 YNFKEQ. The CDR3 contains 14 residues. V gave up 5 bases and J gave up 4 bases; unmatched junction bases: 3. As DNA, the CDR3 is TGTGCCAGCAGCGGGGGACAGGGGGTCACTGAAGCTTTCTTT. Its translation is CASSGGQGVTEAFF.

The V gene is TRBV7-8, the J gene TRBJ1-1, with D perhaps matching TRBD1 (5 bases). The CDR3 runs 13 residues. Germline CDR1 is SGHVS and CDR2 is FQNEAQ. V was clipped by 5 bases and J by 1 base, with 8 bases between them. CDR3 sequence reads: CASSVQGNTEAFF. The CDR3 coding sequence is TGTGCCAGCAGCGTTCAGGGGAACACTGAAGCTTTCTTT.

The chain links TRBV3-1 (or the pseudogene TRBV3-2) to TRBJ2-4; 9 nucleotides match TRBD1. The J segment lost 1 base and the V segment lost 3 bases, leaving 7 bases of the junction unmatched. Germline loops: CDR1 LGHDT, CDR2 YNNKEL (reference sequence). The CDR3 consists of 17 residues. The CDR3 is CASSQGQGLGAKNIQYF. For the CDR3, the DNA is TGTGCCAGCAGCCAGGGACAGGGTTTGGGGGCCAAAAACATTCAGTACTTC.

The chain employs TRBV5-6 and TRBJ1-2, with no clear D. The CDR3 length is 11 residues. Germline assignment: CDR1 SGHDT and CDR2 YYEEEE. V lost 7 bases and J lost 8, with 12 bases in between. The CDR3 DNA reads TGTGCCAGCGCGGCACTTCGGGGCTACACCTTC. Protein product: CASAALRGYTF.

The chain links TRBV25-1 to TRBJ1-6; the match to TRBD1 covers 8 bases. Germline CDR1 MGHDK, CDR2 SYGVNS. This CDR3 contains 16 residues. The V segment lost 6 bases and the J segment 7 bases; nucleotides outside the gene matches: 11. The CDR3: CASRVLAGGPNSPLHF. CDR3 sequence (DNA): TGTGCCAGCAGGGTTTTGGCAGGGGGCCCAAATTCACCCCTCCACTTT.

V and J are TRBV11-2 and TRBJ2-5; 9 bases are a match to TRBD1. CDR1 and CDR2 from the germline V gene are SGHAT and FQNNGV. J was trimmed by 5 bases and V by 1 base; bases with no gene match: 5. The CDR3 totals 15 residues. CDR3 residues: CASSLGDRAGETQYF. For the CDR3, the DNA is TGTGCCAGCAGCTTAGGGGACAGGGCGGGCGAGACCCAGTACTTC. The full variable domain, with the rest looked up from reference TRBV11-2 and TRBJ2-5, is EAGVAQSPRYKIIEKRQSVAFWCNPISGHATLYWYQQILGQGPKLLIQFQNNGVVDDSQLPKDRFSAERLKGVDSTLKIQPAKLEDSAVYLCASSLGDRAGETQYFGPGTRLLVL.